The sequence of this T cell receptor (beta chain) was determined in a study of blood T cell repertoires in COVID-19. Study as a whole: Samples taken during acute and convalescent COVID-19 were collected in the United States, Italy and Spain.

The CDR3 contains 15 residues. CDR1 is MDHEN and CDR2 is SYDVKM in the germline V gene. Trimming cost V 2 bases and J 6 bases; bases outside gene matches: 5. In the study's own analysis: Amplification from reference gene primers served as the basis for estimated nucleated cell counts. Some clones are missing from TCRdb's copy, which holds only in-frame ones; the method was immunoSEQ multiplex PCR. For V, J and clone size, that table is used; D and trimming come from the DNA. Of fewer than 200,000 clones in the sample, around 78% were seen once. Points on this clone: This sample also contains other DNA sequences that code for the same CDR3.

Individuals aged roughly 18 to 95 years were recruited from roughly 23 US areas. The sequenced sample consisted of PBMCs or T cells enriched from blood (not recorded which). The chain uses TRBV28 and TRBJ2-2; TRBD1 agrees at 8 bases. The clonotype comes from a woman in her 50s who had recovered from COVID-19. The CDR3 DNA sequence: TGTGCCAGCAGTTTAGGGTCAGGGGGCCCCGGGGAGCTGTTTTTT. It is translated as CASSLGSGGPGELFF.